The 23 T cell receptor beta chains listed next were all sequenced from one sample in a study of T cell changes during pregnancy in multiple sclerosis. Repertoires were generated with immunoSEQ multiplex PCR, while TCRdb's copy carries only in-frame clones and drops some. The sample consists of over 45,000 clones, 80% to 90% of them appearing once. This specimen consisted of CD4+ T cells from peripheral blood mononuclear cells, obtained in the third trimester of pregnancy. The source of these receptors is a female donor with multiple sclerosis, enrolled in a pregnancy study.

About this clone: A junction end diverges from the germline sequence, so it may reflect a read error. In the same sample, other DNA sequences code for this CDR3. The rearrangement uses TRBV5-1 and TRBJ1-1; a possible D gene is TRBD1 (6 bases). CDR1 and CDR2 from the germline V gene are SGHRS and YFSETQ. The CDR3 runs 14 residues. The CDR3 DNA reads TGTGCCAGCAGCTTGGGGGACACGAACACTGAAGCTTTCTTT. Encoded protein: CASSLGDTNTEAFF.

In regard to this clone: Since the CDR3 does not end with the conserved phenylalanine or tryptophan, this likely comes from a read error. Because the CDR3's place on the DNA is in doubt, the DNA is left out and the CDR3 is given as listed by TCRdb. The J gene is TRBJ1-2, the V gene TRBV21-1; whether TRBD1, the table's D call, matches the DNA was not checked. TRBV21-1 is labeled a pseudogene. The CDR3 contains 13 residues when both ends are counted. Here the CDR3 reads CASSKSQGGLWDV.

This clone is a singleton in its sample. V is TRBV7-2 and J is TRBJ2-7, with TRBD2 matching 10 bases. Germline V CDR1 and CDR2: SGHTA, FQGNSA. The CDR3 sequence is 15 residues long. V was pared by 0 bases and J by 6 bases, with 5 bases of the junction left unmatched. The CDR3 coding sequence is TGTGCCAGCAGCTTAGCGAGCGGGGGGGTTCCCGAGCAGTACTTC. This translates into CASSLASGGVPEQYF.

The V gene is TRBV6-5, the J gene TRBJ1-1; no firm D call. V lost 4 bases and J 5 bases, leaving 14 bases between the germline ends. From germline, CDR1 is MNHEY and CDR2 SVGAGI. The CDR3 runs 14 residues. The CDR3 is CASSSLGPGTEAFF. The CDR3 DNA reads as TGTGCCAGCAGTTCCCTGGGCCCGGGGACTGAAGCTTTCTTT.

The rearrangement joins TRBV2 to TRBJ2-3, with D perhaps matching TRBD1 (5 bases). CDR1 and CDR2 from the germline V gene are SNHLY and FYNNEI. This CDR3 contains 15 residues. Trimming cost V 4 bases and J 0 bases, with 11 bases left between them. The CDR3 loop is CASSAQVWSTDTQYF. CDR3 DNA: TGTGCCAGCAGTGCACAGGTTTGGAGCACAGATACGCAGTATTTT.

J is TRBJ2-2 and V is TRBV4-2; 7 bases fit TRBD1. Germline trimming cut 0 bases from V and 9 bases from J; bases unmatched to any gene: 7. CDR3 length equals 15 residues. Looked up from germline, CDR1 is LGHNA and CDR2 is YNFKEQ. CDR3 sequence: CASSQEDRADRELFF. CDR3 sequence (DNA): TGTGCCAGCAGCCAAGAAGACAGGGCGGACCGGGAGCTGTTTTTT.

The CDR3 spells CASSPQHRGSYEQYF. In nucleotides, the CDR3 is TGTGCCAGCTCACCACAGCACAGGGGCTCCTACGAGCAGTACTTC. The chain carries TRBV18 and TRBJ2-7; TRBD1 aligns across 7 bases. Germline loops: CDR1 KGHSH, CDR2 LQKENI. The CDR3 covers 15 residues. V was clipped by 1 base and J by 0 bases; unmatched bases: 3. Together with reference TRBV18 and TRBJ2-7, the CDR3 gives the full variable domain: NAGVMQNPRHLVRRRGQEARLRCSPMKGHSHVYWYRQLPEEGLKFMVYLQKENIIDESGMPKERFSAEFPKEGPSILRIQQVVRGDSAAYFCASSPQHRGSYEQYFGPGTRLTVT.

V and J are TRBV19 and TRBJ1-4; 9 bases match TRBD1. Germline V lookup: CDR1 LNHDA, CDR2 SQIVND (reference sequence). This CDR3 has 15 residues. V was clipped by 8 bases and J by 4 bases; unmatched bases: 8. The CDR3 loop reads CASSPRTGDNEKLFF. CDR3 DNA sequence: TGTGCCAGTTCGCCAAGGACAGGGGATAATGAAAAACTGTTTTTT.

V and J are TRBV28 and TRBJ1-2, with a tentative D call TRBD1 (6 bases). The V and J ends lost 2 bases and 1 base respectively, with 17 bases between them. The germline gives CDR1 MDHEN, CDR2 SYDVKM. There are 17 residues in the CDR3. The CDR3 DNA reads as TGTGCCAGCAGTTTAGGCGACAGGCCAGTAGGTAACTATGGCTACACCTTC. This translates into CASSLGDRPVGNYGYTF.

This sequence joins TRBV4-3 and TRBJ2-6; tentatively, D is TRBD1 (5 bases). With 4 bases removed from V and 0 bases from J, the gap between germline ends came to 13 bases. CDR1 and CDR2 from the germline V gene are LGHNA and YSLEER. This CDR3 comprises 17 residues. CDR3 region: CASSPTGVYSGANVLTF. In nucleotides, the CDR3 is TGCGCCAGCAGCCCCACAGGAGTTTACTCTGGGGCCAACGTCCTGACTTTC.

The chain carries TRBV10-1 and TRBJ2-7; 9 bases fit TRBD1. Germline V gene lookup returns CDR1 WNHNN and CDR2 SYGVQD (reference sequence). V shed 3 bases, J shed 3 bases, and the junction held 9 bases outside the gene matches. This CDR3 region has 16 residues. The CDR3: CASSDPLGTGNYEQYF. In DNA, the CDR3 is TGCGCCAGCAGTGACCCCCTCGGGACAGGGAACTACGAGCAGTACTTC.

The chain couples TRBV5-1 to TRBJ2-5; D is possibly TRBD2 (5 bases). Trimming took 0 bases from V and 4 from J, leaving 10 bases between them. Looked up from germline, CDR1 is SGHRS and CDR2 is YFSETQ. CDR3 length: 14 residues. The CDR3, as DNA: TGCGCCAGCAGCTTGGGGGGAGTCCGAGAGACCCAGTACTTC. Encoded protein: CASSLGGVRETQYF.

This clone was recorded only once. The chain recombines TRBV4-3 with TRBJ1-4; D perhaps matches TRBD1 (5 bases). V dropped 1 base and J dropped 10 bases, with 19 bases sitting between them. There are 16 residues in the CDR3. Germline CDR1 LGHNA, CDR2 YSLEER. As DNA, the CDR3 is TGCGCCAGCAGCCAAGGTCTCGGGGCTAGCGTCGCAAAACTGTTTTTT. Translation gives CASSQGLGASVAKLFF.

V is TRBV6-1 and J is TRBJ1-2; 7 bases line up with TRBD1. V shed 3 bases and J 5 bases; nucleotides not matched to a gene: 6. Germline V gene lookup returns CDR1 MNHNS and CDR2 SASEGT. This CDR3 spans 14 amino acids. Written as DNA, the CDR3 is TGTGCCAGCAGTGAGGAGGGGGCGGGGTATGGCTACACCTTC. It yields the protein CASSEEGAGYGYTF.

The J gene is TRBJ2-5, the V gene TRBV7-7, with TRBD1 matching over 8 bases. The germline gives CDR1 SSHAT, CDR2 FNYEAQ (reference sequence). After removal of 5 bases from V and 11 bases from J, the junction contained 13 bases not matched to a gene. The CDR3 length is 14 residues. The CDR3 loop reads CASSPGTGPTQQYF. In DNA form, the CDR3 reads TGTGCCAGCAGCCCCGGGACAGGACCTACTCAGCAGTACTTC.

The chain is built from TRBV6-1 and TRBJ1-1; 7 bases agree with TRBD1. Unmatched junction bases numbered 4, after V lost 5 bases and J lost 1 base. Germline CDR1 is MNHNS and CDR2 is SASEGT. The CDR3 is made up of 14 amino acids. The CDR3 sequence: CASSSQGTNTEAFF. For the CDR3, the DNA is TGTGCCAGCAGTTCACAGGGGACGAACACTGAAGCTTTCTTT.

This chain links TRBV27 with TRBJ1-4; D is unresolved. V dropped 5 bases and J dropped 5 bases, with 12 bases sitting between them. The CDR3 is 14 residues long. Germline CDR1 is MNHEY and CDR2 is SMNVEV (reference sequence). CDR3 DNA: TGTGCCAGCAGTCCGGGGAGCAGAAATGAAAAACTGTTTTTT. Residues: CASSPGSRNEKLFF. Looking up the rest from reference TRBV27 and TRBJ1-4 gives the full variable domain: EAQVTQNPRYLITVTGKKLTVTCSQNMNHEYMSWYRQDPGLGLRQIYYSMNVEVTDKGDVPEGYKVSRKEKRNFPLILESPSPNQTSLYFCASSPGSRNEKLFFGSGTQLSVL.

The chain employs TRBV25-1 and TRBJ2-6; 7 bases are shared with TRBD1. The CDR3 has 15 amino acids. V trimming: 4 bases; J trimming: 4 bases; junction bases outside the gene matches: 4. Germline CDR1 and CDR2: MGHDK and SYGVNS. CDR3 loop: CASSATGAGANVLTF. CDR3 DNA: TGTGCCAGCAGTGCAACAGGGGCAGGGGCCAACGTCCTGACTTTC.

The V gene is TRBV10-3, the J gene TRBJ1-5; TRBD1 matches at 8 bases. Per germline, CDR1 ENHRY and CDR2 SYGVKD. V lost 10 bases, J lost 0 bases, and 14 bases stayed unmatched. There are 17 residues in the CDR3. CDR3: CATSPGQALRSNQPQHF. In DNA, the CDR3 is TGTGCCACCTCCCCGGGACAGGCTCTTCGTAGCAATCAGCCCCAGCATTTT.

CDR3 sequence (DNA): TGTGCCAGCAGTCCCGTGGACAGGGGGGGCACTGAAGCTTTCTTT. Translating it yields CASSPVDRGGTEAFF. The rearrangement links TRBV6-6 to TRBJ1-1; 10 bases agree with TRBD1. V lost 5 bases, J lost 4 bases, and 7 bases stayed unmatched. This CDR3 is 15 amino acids long. CDR1 and CDR2 from the germline V gene are MNHNY and SVGAGI (reference sequence).

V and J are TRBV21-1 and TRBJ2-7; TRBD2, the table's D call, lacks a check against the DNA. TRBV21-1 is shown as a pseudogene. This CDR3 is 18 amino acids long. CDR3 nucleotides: TGTGCCAGCAGCAAGTCCAAACAGTCCTTCGGGGAGGTCTACGAGCAGTACTTC. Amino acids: CASSKSKQSFGEVYEQYF.

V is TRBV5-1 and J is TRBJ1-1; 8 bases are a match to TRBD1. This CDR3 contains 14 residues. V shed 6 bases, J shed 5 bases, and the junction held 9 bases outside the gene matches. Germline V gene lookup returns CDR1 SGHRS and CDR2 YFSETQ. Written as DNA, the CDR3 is TGCGCCAGCAACCCGGACAGGGCGTTGACTGAAGCTTTCTTT. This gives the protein CASNPDRALTEAFF.

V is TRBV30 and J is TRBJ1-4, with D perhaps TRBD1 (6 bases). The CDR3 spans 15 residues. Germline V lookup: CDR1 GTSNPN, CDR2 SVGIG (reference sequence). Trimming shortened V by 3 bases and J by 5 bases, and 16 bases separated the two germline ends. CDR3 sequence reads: CAWRRKGGFNEKLFF. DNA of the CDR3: TGTGCCTGGAGACGCAAGGGGGGGTTCAATGAAAAACTGTTTTTT.